Following are 18 T cell receptor beta chains from one sample sequenced in a study of blood T cells in healthy people across ages. Sample-barcoded 5' priming and a J-beta primer mix drove a second PCR of about 7 to 11 cycles. One entry per CDR3 protein, called by TCRdb with MiXCR from the 5' RACE reads. The sample holds about 1.4 million distinct CDR3 sequences, 59% seen once. Sequencing was done on a sample of blood. The receptors derive from a man aged 18 to 29 in good health.

The V and J genes are TRBV6-1 and TRBJ1-5; D gene unclear. The germline gives CDR1 MNHNS, CDR2 SASEGT. The CDR3 has 12 residues. The V and J ends lost 8 bases and 5 bases respectively, with 10 bases between them. CDR3 region: CASGEADQPQHF. Written as DNA, the CDR3 is TGTGCCAGCGGCGAAGCGGATCAGCCCCAGCATTTT.

The chain links TRBV20-1 to TRBJ2-1, with D possibly TRBD2 on 6 matching bases. The V and J ends lost 3 bases and 8 bases respectively, with 20 bases between them. Germline V gene data show CDR1 as DFQATT and CDR2 as SNEGSKA (reference sequence). The CDR3 sequence is 15 residues long. The CDR3 nucleotides read TGCAGTGCTAGCTTACACCGTACTAGCATACATGAGCAGTTCTTC. It specifies CSASLHRTSIHEQFF.

This chain uses TRBV6-5 with TRBJ1-1; tentatively, D is TRBD1 (5 bases). V lost 6 bases to trimming and J lost 3 bases, with 20 bases between them. This CDR3 spans 16 amino acids. Germline lookup yields CDR1 MNHEY and CDR2 SVGAGI. In nucleotides, the CDR3 is TGTGCCAGCAGATCCTCCCCTAGGGGCGCAGACACTGAAGCTTTCTTT. As protein: CASRSSPRGADTEAFF.

The chain recombines TRBV5-1 with TRBJ2-1, with 9 bases matching TRBD2. The CDR3 runs to 15 residues. The germline V gene has CDR1 SGHRS and CDR2 YFSETQ. Germline trimming cut 2 bases from V and 8 bases from J; bases unmatched to any gene: 8. The CDR3 here is CASSFWRGGVYEQFF. Written as DNA, the CDR3 is TGCGCCAGCAGCTTCTGGCGGGGGGGCGTCTATGAGCAGTTCTTC.

This clonotype was picked up a small number of times. V usage is TRBV6-5 and J usage is TRBJ1-3; D unclear. Germline V gene sequence: CDR1 MNHEY, CDR2 SVGAGI. V lost 5 bases and J lost 0, with 11 bases in between. CDR3 size: 15 residues. CDR3 in amino acids: CASSHQDTSGNTIYF. The CDR3 region has the DNA TGTGCCAGCAGTCACCAAGACACCTCTGGAAACACCATATATTTT.

The sample holds many counts of this clonotype. The junction and the germline gene differ at one end; a read error may be behind it. The rearrangement links TRBV5-1 to TRBJ2-5; 7 bases agree with TRBD1. There are 13 residues in the CDR3. The V gene's germline CDR1 is SGHRS and CDR2 YFSETQ. The CDR3 loop is CASSPGTEETQYF. CDR3 nucleotide sequence: TGTGCCAGCAGCCCGGGGACAGAAGAGACCCAGTACTTC.

This clonotype was seen only a few times. The rearrangement joins TRBV5-1 to TRBJ2-7; D is possibly TRBD1 (6 bases). Trimming took 0 bases from V and 3 from J, leaving 10 bases between them. The CDR3 sequence is 14 residues long. Germline V gene lookup returns CDR1 SGHRS and CDR2 YFSETQ. This chain's CDR3 is CASSLVDRYYEQYF. CDR3 DNA sequence: TGCGCCAGCAGCTTGGTGGACAGATACTACGAGCAGTACTTC.

As DNA, the CDR3 is TGCAGCGTTGCTCGGCTCCCTCCGACCCCCTACGAGCAGTACTTC. It encodes CSVARLPPTPYEQYF. This chain links TRBV29-1 with TRBJ2-5; no clear D. The better agreement between TRBJ2-7 and the DNA end casts doubt on the J call. The V gene's germline CDR1 is SQVTM and CDR2 ANQGSEA. The CDR3 totals 15 residues.

This chain joins TRBV20-1 and TRBJ2-7; TRBD2 aligns across 11 bases. The germline gives CDR1 DFQATT, CDR2 SNEGSKA (reference sequence). Unmatched junction bases numbered 16, after V lost 6 bases and J lost 3 bases. The CDR3 length is 17 residues. CDR3 coding DNA: TGCAGTGCCTTGTCACTAGCGGGAGCTGGATGGGACTACGAGCAGTACTTC. Its protein is CSALSLAGAGWDYEQYF.

The gene calls are TRBV29-1 and TRBJ2-3; no firm D call. The CDR3 loop spans 14 amino acids. The ends were cut back, 4 bases at V and 2 bases at J, with 13 bases in the middle. Germline CDR1 and CDR2: SQVTM and ANQGSEA. The CDR3 loop is CSVGRVQNTDTQYF. For the CDR3, the DNA is TGCAGCGTTGGGCGCGTCCAGAACACAGATACGCAGTATTTT.

The table lists this clonotype with a few counts. V gene TRBV7-9 combines with J gene TRBJ1-5; 7 bases line up with TRBD1. CDR1 and CDR2 (germline): SEHNR, FQNEAQ (reference sequence). The CDR3 contains 14 residues. Trimming at V came to 1 base and at J to 8 bases, leaving 5 bases not matched to a gene. The CDR3 reads CASSLVGQYEPQHF. The CDR3 DNA reads as TGTGCCAGCAGCTTAGTGGGACAGTACGAGCCCCAGCATTTT.

The gene calls are TRBV4-2 and TRBJ2-7; 10 bases align to TRBD1. Trimming at V came to 0 bases and at J to 6 bases, leaving 8 bases not matched to a gene. The CDR3 is 16 residues long. In germline, CDR1 is LGHNA, CDR2 YNFKEQ. The CDR3: CASSQDGGQGMSEQYF. The CDR3 DNA reads as TGTGCCAGCAGCCAAGATGGGGGACAGGGGATGAGCGAGCAGTACTTC.

The rearrangement links TRBV24-1 to TRBJ2-3, with 12 bases matching TRBD2. The germline V gene has CDR1 KGHDR and CDR2 SFDVKD. The CDR3 runs to 20 residues. The V gene end was trimmed by 4 bases and the J gene end by 5 bases; junction bases not matched to a gene: 18. In DNA form, the CDR3 reads TGTGCCACCAGTGACTCAGACGGTAGAATCGGACTAGCGGGGAAAGATACGCAGTATTTT. It translates to CATSDSDGRIGLAGKDTQYF.

V gene TRBV20-1 combines with J gene TRBJ2-7, with 7 bases that match TRBD2. Germline V gives CDR1 DFQATT, CDR2 SNEGSKA (reference sequence). V dropped 6 bases and J dropped 0; count of bases not matched to a gene: 5. The CDR3 totals 13 residues. As DNA, the CDR3 is TGCAGTGCGGAGAGCGGGGACTCCTACGAGCAGTACTTC. Amino acids: CSAESGDSYEQYF.

The V and J genes are TRBV7-9 and TRBJ2-5; the match to TRBD2 covers 9 bases. The CDR3 spans 18 residues. Germline V gives CDR1 SEHNR, CDR2 FQNEAQ (reference sequence). V was pared by 7 bases and J by 2 bases, with 17 bases of the junction left unmatched. The CDR3 nucleotides read TGTGCCAGCACCCTCTCGGGCGCGGGCGGGAGGGAGCAAGAGACCCAGTACTTC. This gives the protein CASTLSGAGGREQETQYF.

This chain links TRBV12-3 or TRBV12-4 with TRBJ2-7; D ambiguous. The CDR3 is 12 residues long. Trimming cost V 3 bases and J 3 bases, with 6 bases left between them. CDR3 nucleotides: TGTGCCAGCAGTTTCCAGATCTACGAGCAGTACTTC. Its translation is CASSFQIYEQYF.

This chain links TRBV4-1 with TRBJ2-4; 13 bases line up with TRBD2. This CDR3 region has 18 residues. J gave up 7 bases and V 2 bases, and 11 bases lay outside the gene matches. Germline CDR1 MGHRA, CDR2 YSYEKL. The CDR3 region has the DNA TGCGCCAGCAGCCAATTTGTCCCACTAGCGGGGGGGCCGAACATTCAGTACTTC. Residues: CASSQFVPLAGGPNIQYF.

The chain carries TRBV6-5 and TRBJ1-2, with 8 bases matching TRBD1. CDR3 size: 16 residues. The V and J ends lost 5 bases and 0 bases, in that order; junction bases with no gene match: 8. The V gene's germline CDR1 is MNHEY and CDR2 SVGAGI. CDR3 coding DNA: TGTGCCAGCAGTCCGGACAGGGACGTAGCTAACTATGGCTACACCTTC. This sequence encodes CASSPDRDVANYGYTF.